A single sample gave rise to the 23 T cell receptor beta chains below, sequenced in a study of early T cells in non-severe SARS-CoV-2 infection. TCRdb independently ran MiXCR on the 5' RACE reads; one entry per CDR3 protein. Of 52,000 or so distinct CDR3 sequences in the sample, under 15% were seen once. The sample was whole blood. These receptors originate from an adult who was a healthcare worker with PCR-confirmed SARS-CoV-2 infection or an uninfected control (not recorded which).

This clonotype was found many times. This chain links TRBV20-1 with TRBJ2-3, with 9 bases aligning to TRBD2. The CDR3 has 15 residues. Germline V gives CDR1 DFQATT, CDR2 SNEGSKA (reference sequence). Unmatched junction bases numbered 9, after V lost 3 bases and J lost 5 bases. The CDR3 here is CSARSFGGGVDTQYF. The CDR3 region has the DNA TGCAGTGCTAGGAGTTTTGGCGGGGGGGTAGATACGCAGTATTTT.

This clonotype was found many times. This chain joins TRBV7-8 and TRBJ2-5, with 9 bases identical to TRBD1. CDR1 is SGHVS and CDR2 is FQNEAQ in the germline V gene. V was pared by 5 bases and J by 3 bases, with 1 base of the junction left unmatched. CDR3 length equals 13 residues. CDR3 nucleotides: TGTGCCAGCAGCCGGGACAGGGAAGAGACCCAGTACTTC. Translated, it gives CASSRDREETQYF.

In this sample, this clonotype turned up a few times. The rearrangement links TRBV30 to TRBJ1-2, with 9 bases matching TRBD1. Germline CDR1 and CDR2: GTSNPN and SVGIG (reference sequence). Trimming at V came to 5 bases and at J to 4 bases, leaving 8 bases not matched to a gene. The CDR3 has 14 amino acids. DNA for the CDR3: TGTGCCTGGGATGGACAGGGGATCGGCTATGGCTACACCTTC. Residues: CAWDGQGIGYGYTF.

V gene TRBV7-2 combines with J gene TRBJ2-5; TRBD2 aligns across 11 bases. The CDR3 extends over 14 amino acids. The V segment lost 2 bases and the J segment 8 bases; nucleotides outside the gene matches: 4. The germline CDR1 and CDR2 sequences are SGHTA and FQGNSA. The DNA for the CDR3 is TGTGCCAGCAGCTTAACTAGCGGGGGCCCCACCCAGTACTTC. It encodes CASSLTSGGPTQYF.

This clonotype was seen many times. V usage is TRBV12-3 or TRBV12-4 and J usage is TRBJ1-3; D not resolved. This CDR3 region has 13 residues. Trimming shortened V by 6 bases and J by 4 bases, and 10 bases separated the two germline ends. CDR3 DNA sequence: TGTGCCAGCAGACCGCAAGGGGGAAACACCATATATTTT. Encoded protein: CASRPQGGNTIYF.

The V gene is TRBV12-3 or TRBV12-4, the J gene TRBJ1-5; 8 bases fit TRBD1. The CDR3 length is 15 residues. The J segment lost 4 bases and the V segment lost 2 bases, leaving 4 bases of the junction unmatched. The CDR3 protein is CASSLRQGANQPQHF. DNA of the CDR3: TGTGCCAGCAGTTTACGGCAGGGGGCAAATCAGCCCCAGCATTTT.

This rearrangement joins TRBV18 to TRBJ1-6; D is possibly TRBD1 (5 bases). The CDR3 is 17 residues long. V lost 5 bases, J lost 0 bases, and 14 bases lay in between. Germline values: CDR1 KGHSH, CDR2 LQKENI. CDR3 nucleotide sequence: TGTGCCAGCTCATCGTCGAAGGGGAGCTCCTATAATTCACCCCTCCACTTT. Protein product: CASSSSKGSSYNSPLHF.

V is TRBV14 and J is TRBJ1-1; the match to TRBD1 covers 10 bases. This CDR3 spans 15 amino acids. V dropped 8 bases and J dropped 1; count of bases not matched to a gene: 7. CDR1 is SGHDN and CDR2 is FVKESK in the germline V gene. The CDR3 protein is CASLPDRGRNTEAFF. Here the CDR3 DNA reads TGTGCCAGCCTGCCGGACAGGGGGAGGAACACTGAAGCTTTCTTT.

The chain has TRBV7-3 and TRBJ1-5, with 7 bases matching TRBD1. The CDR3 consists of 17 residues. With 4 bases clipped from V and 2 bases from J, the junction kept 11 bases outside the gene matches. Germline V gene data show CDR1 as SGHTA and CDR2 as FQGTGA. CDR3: CASSYPGQTLGNQPQHF. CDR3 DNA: TGTGCCAGCAGCTACCCGGGACAGACTTTAGGCAATCAGCCCCAGCATTTT.

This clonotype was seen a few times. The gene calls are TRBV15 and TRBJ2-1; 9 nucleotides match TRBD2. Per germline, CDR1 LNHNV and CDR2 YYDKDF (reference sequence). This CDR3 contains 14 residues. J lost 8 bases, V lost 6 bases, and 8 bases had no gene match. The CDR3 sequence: CATSKGTSSYEQFF. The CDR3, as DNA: TGTGCCACCAGTAAAGGGACTAGCTCTTATGAGCAGTTCTTC.

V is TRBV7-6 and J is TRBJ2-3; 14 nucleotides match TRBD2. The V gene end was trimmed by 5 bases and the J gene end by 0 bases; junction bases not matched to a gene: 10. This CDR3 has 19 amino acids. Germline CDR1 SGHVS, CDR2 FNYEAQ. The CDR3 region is CASSGAGTSGGPSTDTQYF. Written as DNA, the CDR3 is TGTGCCAGCAGCGGCGCCGGGACTAGCGGGGGCCCTAGCACAGATACGCAGTATTTT.

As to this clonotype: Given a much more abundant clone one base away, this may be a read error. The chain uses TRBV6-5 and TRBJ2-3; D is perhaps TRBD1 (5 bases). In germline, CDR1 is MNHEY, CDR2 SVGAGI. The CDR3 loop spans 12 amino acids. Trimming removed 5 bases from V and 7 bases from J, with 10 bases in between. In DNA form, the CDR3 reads TGTGCCAGCAGTGAGACAGATAATACGCAGTATTTT. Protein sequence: CASSETDNTQYF.

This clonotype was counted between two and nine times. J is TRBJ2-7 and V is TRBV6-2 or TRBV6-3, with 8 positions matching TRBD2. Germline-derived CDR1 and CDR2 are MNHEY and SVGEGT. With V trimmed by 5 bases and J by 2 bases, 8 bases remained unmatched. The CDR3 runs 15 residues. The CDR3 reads CASSGERGRTYEQYF. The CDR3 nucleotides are TGTGCCAGCAGTGGGGAGCGGGGGCGTACCTACGAGCAGTACTTC.

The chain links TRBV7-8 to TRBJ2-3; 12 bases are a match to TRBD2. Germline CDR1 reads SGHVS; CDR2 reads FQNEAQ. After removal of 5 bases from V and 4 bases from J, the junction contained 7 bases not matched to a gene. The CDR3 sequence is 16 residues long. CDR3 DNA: TGTGCCAGCAGCATCCGGGGACTAGCGGGCGCAGATACGCAGTATTTT. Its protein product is CASSIRGLAGADTQYF.

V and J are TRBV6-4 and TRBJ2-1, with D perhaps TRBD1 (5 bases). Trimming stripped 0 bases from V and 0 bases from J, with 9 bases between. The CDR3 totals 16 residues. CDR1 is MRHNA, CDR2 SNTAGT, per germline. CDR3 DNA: TGTGCCAGCAGTGACTCAGGGGCTAGCTCCTACAATGAGCAGTTCTTC. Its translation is CASSDSGASSYNEQFF.

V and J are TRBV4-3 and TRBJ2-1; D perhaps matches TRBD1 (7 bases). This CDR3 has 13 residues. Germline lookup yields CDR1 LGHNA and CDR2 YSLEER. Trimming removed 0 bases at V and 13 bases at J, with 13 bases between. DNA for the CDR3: TGCGCCAGCAGCCAAGATCGGAGGGGGCGTCAGTTCTTC. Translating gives CASSQDRRGRQFF.

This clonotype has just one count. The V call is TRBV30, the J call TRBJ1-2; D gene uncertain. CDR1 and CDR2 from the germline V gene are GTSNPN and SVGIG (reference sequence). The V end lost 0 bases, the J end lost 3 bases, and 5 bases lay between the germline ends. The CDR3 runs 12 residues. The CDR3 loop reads CAWSVHHYGYTF. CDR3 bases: TGTGCCTGGAGTGTACACCACTATGGCTACACCTTC.

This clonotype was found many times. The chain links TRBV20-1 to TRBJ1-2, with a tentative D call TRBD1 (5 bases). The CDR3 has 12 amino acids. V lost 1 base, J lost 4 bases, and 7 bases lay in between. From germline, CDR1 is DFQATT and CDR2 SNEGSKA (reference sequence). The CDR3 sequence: CSARVTGYGYTF. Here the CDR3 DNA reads TGCAGTGCTAGAGTAACAGGCTATGGCTACACCTTC.

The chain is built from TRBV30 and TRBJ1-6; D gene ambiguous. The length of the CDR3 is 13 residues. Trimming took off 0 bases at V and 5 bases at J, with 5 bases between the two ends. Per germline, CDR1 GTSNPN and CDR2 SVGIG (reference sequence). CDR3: CAWSVLDNSPLHF. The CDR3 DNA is TGTGCCTGGAGTGTACTAGATAATTCACCCCTCCACTTT.

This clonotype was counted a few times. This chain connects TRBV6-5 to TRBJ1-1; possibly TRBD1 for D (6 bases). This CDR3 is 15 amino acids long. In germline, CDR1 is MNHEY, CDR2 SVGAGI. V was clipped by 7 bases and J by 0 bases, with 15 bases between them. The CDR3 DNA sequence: TGTGCCAGCAACAAAGCGGGGGCGATGAACACTGAAGCTTTCTTT. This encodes CASNKAGAMNTEAFF.

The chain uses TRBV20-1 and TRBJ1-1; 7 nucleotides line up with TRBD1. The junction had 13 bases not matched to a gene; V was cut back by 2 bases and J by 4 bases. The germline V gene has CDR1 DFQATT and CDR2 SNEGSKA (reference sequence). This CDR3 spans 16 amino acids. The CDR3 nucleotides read TGCAGTGCTAGAAAACCCGGACCCTCAGGGGGCACTGAAGCTTTCTTT. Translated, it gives CSARKPGPSGGTEAFF.

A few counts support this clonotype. Here the CDR3 reads CSATKADGNQPQHF. CDR3 DNA: TGCAGTGCTACAAAGGCCGACGGCAATCAGCCCCAGCATTTT. The gene calls are TRBV20-1 and TRBJ1-5, with D uncertain. The length of the CDR3 is 14 residues. Germline values: CDR1 DFQATT, CDR2 SNEGSKA (reference sequence). Trimming took off 4 bases at V and 2 bases at J, with 12 bases between the two ends.

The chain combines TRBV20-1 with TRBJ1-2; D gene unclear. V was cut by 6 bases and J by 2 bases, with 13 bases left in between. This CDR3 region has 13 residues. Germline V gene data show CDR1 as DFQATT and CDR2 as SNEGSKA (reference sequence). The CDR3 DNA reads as TGCAGTGCGTTTTTGACGGCAAACTATGGCTACACCTTC. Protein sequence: CSAFLTANYGYTF.